This TCR beta chain was sequenced during a study of somatic mutations in cytotoxic T cells in rheumatoid arthritis. At the level of the study: Prior to any treatment and right after diagnosis, patient blood (approximately 33 ml EDTA) was drawn. Study observations and caveats: CD8+ T cells showed clonality that did not differ significantly between patients with rheumatoid arthritis and age-matched healthy controls. For about an eighth of the 65 patients, a single CD8+ clone accounted for more than 20% of CD8+ cells.

Germline lookup yields CDR1 MNHEY and CDR2 SMNVEV (reference sequence). The V end was cut by 1 base, the J end by 7 bases, with 17 bases between. The CDR3 has 16 amino acids. CD4+ and CD8+ cells were isolated by positive magnetic bead selection, with purity checked by flow cytometry. A few counts support this clone. Its antigen is not known. Clones were sequenced by immunoSEQ multiplex PCR, and TCRdb holds only the in-frame ones, with some missing. The sample lists 15,000 or so clones; roughly 80% were seen once. The rearrangement joins TRBV27 to TRBJ1-3, with D perhaps matching TRBD1 (5 bases). The TCR was taken from an adult with rheumatoid arthritis. The specimen was CD8+ T cells sorted from blood. CDR3 in amino acids: CASSLWGGASRNTIYF. CDR3 DNA sequence: TGTGCCAGCAGTTTATGGGGGGGAGCATCTCGGAACACCATATATTTT.